This T cell receptor (beta chain) originates from a study of blood T cell repertoires in COVID-19. At the level of the study: Sites across the United States, Italy and Spain contributed samples from acute and convalescent COVID-19. PBMCs, B-cell-depleted T cells, or T cells were the source of the cDNA or gDNA that made up the material.

In the original workflow: Nucleated cell number was recorded as an estimate derived from reference gene primer amplification. Method: immunoSEQ multiplex PCR; TCRdb's copy keeps in-frame clones and lacks some. For V, J and clone size, that table is used; D and trimming come from the DNA. The sample lists 250,000 or so clones; 75% to 90% were seen once. The CDR3 is made up of 13 amino acids. The V end lost 4 bases, the J end lost 8 bases, and 11 bases lay between the germline ends. Per the germline V gene, CDR1 is LGHNA and CDR2 is YNFKEQ. Specimen: peripheral blood. The rearrangement links TRBV4-2 to TRBJ1-4; possibly TRBD1 for D (6 bases). This TCR derives from a man in his thirties or forties with active or convalescent COVID-19. CDR3 nucleotides: TGTGCCAGCAGCCTTACCCAGGGGGAAAAACTGTTTTTT. The encoded protein is CASSLTQGEKLFF.